A single sample gave rise to the 21 T cell receptor beta chains below, sequenced in a study of blood T cell repertoires in COVID-19. Repertoires were generated with immunoSEQ multiplex PCR, while TCRdb's copy carries only in-frame clones and drops some. The sample lists over 200,000 clones; around four fifths were seen once. The sequencing sample was made of peripheral blood. The receptors here all came from an elderly man with acute or convalescent COVID-19.

The rearrangement links TRBV3-1 (or the pseudogene TRBV3-2) to TRBJ2-7, with TRBD1 matching 7 bases. Germline V gives CDR1 LGHDT, CDR2 YNNKEL (reference sequence). The CDR3 covers 14 residues. The V and J ends lost 5 bases and 3 bases, in that order; junction bases with no gene match: 7. CDR3 DNA: TGTGCCAGCAGCTCCTGGACAGGTGACTACGAGCAGTACTTC. Protein: CASSSWTGDYEQYF.

The rearrangement uses TRBV7-3 and TRBJ2-1, with 10 bases that match TRBD2. Germline CDR1 SGHTA, CDR2 FQGTGA. V lost 0 bases and J lost 7; bases outside the gene matches: 3. The CDR3 covers 15 residues. The CDR3 DNA reads TGTGCCAGCAGCTTAACACTAGCGGGGTCAAATGAGCAGTTCTTC. Translating it yields CASSLTLAGSNEQFF.

This clone was observed a few times. The chain recombines TRBV19 with TRBJ2-7; 7 nucleotides match TRBD1. From germline, CDR1 is LNHDA and CDR2 SQIVND (reference sequence). After removal of 5 bases from V and 2 bases from J, the junction contained 12 bases not matched to a gene. This CDR3 has 16 residues. The CDR3 loop is CASSPDPTGNPYEQYF. CDR3 DNA: TGTGCCAGTAGTCCAGACCCGACAGGGAACCCCTACGAGCAGTACTTC. Drawing the rest from reference TRBV19 and TRBJ2-7, the complete variable domain is DGGITQSPKYLFRKEGQNVTLSCEQNLNHDAMYWYRQDPGQGLRLIYYSQIVNDFQKGDIAEGYSVSREKKESFPLTVTSAQKNPTAFYLCASSPDPTGNPYEQYFGPGTRLTVT.

The V and J genes are TRBV7-6 and TRBJ2-5; a weak D match, TRBD1 (5 bases). Germline V gene sequence: CDR1 SGHVS, CDR2 FNYEAQ. Trimming took 1 base from V and 5 from J, leaving 14 bases between them. This CDR3 is built from 15 residues. Written as DNA, the CDR3 is TGTGCCAGCAGCTTAGGTTATGGGGCCGGGGAGACCCAGTACTTC. Its translation: CASSLGYGAGETQYF.

The CDR3 reads CASSPSGLYNEQFF. The CDR3, as DNA: TGTGCCAGCAGCCCATCGGGACTCTACAATGAGCAGTTCTTC. The chain carries TRBV7-3 and TRBJ2-1; D possibly corresponds to TRBD2 (6 bases). Germline-derived CDR1 and CDR2 are SGHTA and FQGTGA. There are 14 residues in the CDR3. V lost 5 bases to trimming and J lost 3 bases, with 11 bases between them.

This sequence joins TRBV3-1 (or the pseudogene TRBV3-2) and TRBJ1-5, with D perhaps TRBD1 (5 bases). V lost 1 base, J lost 2 bases, and 6 bases lay in between. This CDR3 region has 14 residues. Per the germline V gene, CDR1 is LGHDT and CDR2 is YNNKEL (reference sequence). This chain's CDR3 is CASSQAGRNQPQHF. CDR3 DNA: TGTGCCAGCAGCCAAGCAGGGCGCAATCAGCCCCAGCATTTT.

V and J are TRBV19 and TRBJ2-2; D possibly corresponds to TRBD1 (6 bases). Trimming removed 9 bases from V and 6 bases from J, with 11 bases in between. This CDR3 has 12 residues. CDR1 is LNHDA, CDR2 SQIVND, per germline (reference sequence). The CDR3 DNA follows: TGTGCCAGCTCGAAGGGGGCCGGGGAGCTGTTTTTT. Translated: CASSKGAGELFF.

J is TRBJ1-2 and V is TRBV4-1, with D tentatively TRBD1 (5 bases). CDR1 and CDR2 (germline): MGHRA, YSYEKL. Trimming took 7 bases from V and 7 from J, leaving 13 bases between them. CDR3 length: 12 amino acids. The CDR3 DNA reads TGCGCCAGCACCTTAGGGGTAGGTGGCTACACCTTC. Amino acid sequence: CASTLGVGGYTF.

This chain uses TRBV5-1 with TRBJ1-1; D remains ambiguous. Germline V lookup: CDR1 SGHRS, CDR2 YFSETQ. Trimming cost V 5 bases and J 5 bases, with 10 bases left between them. The CDR3 covers 12 residues. CDR3: CASSWAGTEAFF. The DNA for the CDR3 is TGCGCCAGCAGTTGGGCTGGTACTGAAGCTTTCTTT.

The V gene is TRBV19, the J gene TRBJ2-7; a possible D gene is TRBD2 (5 bases). CDR3 length equals 15 residues. The germline gives CDR1 LNHDA, CDR2 SQIVND (reference sequence). Trimming shortened V by 3 bases and J by 6 bases, and 18 bases separated the two germline ends. The CDR3 DNA follows: TGTGCCAGTAGTATCCTCTCCGGGATCCCAGGCGAGCAGTACTTC. Translating it yields CASSILSGIPGEQYF. The full variable domain, its missing parts supplied by reference TRBV19 and TRBJ2-7, is DGGITQSPKYLFRKEGQNVTLSCEQNLNHDAMYWYRQDPGQGLRLIYYSQIVNDFQKGDIAEGYSVSREKKESFPLTVTSAQKNPTAFYLCASSILSGIPGEQYFGPGTRLTVT.

J is TRBJ2-5 and V is TRBV5-4, with 7 bases fitting TRBD2. CDR1 and CDR2 from the germline V gene are SGHNT and YYREEE (reference sequence). Trimming at V came to 1 base and at J to 5 bases, leaving 2 bases not matched to a gene. The CDR3 runs 13 residues. DNA for the CDR3: TGTGCCAGCAGCTTGAGCGGGACCGAGACCCAGTACTTC. It is translated as CASSLSGTETQYF.

The CDR3 region has the DNA TGTGCCAGCAGCGTCGGACAGGGGGCATTTCAGCCCCAGCATTTT. The encoded protein is CASSVGQGAFQPQHF. This chain joins TRBV7-2 and TRBJ1-5, with 11 bases matching TRBD1. This CDR3 is 15 amino acids long. The V gene end was trimmed by 5 bases and the J gene end by 6 bases; junction bases not matched to a gene: 6. Looked up from germline, CDR1 is SGHTA and CDR2 is FQGNSA.

The chain links TRBV10-3 to TRBJ1-2, with D unresolved. The CDR3 covers 13 residues. The germline gives CDR1 ENHRY, CDR2 SYGVKD. Trimming took 3 bases from V and 3 from J, leaving 8 bases between them. DNA for the CDR3: TGTGCCATCAGTGAACAGCGGGACTATGGCTACACCTTC. Its translation: CAISEQRDYGYTF.

The chain combines TRBV28 with TRBJ2-2; D possibly corresponds to TRBD1 (5 bases). In germline, CDR1 is MDHEN, CDR2 SYDVKM. V lost 3 bases, J lost 8 bases, and 16 bases lay in between. This CDR3 is 15 amino acids long. CDR3 nucleotide sequence: TGTGCCAGCAGTTTGGGCAGGGTCGGGCCAGGGGAGCTGTTTTTT. Its translation is CASSLGRVGPGELFF.

The chain recombines TRBV10-2 with TRBJ2-7; TRBD2 aligns across 8 bases. The CDR3 is 14 amino acids. The V segment lost 6 bases and the J segment 9 bases; nucleotides outside the gene matches: 13. CDR1 WSHSY and CDR2 SAAADI come from the germline V gene. As DNA, the CDR3 is TGCGCCAGCAGCGAACTAGCGGAGACCCTTCGGCAGTACTTC. It encodes CASSELAETLRQYF.

The rearrangement links TRBV29-1 to TRBJ2-1; 11 nucleotides align to TRBD1. CDR1 is SQVTM and CDR2 is ANQGSEA in the germline V gene. J gave up 8 bases and V 3 bases, and 3 bases lay outside the gene matches. The CDR3 has 13 amino acids. The DNA for the CDR3 is TGCAGCGTTGACTGGACAGGGGGCCATGAGCAGTTCTTC. It yields the protein CSVDWTGGHEQFF.

CDR3 DNA: TGTGCCAGCAGCTTCCGGAACACCATATATTTT. Translation gives CASSFRNTIYF. The J gene is TRBJ1-3, the V gene TRBV11-2; D unresolved. Trimming took off 3 bases at V and 7 bases at J, with 4 bases between the two ends. Germline loops: CDR1 SGHAT, CDR2 FQNNGV. This CDR3 region has 11 residues.

This sequence joins TRBV11-2 and TRBJ2-7; 11 bases map to TRBD1. The CDR3 is 14 residues long. Germline trimming cut 4 bases from V and 3 bases from J; bases unmatched to any gene: 2. Germline lookup yields CDR1 SGHAT and CDR2 FQNNGV. The chain's CDR3 is CASSSGTGGYEQYF. In nucleotides, the CDR3 is TGTGCCAGCAGCTCTGGGACAGGGGGCTACGAGCAGTACTTC. Supplemented by reference TRBV11-2 and TRBJ2-7, the full variable domain reads EAGVAQSPRYKIIEKRQSVAFWCNPISGHATLYWYQQILGQGPKLLIQFQNNGVVDDSQLPKDRFSAERLKGVDSTLKIQPAKLEDSAVYLCASSSGTGGYEQYFGPGTRLTVT.

The chain employs TRBV29-1 and TRBJ1-1; perhaps TRBD1 as D (6 bases). The CDR3 sequence is 13 residues long. The ends were cut back, 5 bases at V and 1 base at J, with 11 bases in the middle. Germline CDR1 SQVTM, CDR2 ANQGSEA. Written as DNA, the CDR3 is TGCAGCGTTAGTACAGGGCGGAACACTGAAGCTTTCTTT. It is translated as CSVSTGRNTEAFF.

In nucleotides, the CDR3 is TGTGCCAGCAGCTTAGATTACGGGACAAGAAGGTACGAGCAGTACTTC. Residues: CASSLDYGTRRYEQYF. The gene calls are TRBV11-2 and TRBJ2-7; TRBD1 is a possible D gene (6 bases). The CDR3 is 16 amino acids. CDR1 SGHAT and CDR2 FQNNGV come from the germline V gene. Trimming shortened V by 0 bases and J by 4 bases, and 16 bases separated the two germline ends.

The chain links TRBV5-1 to TRBJ2-6, with TRBD1 matching over 7 bases. V gave up 3 bases and J gave up 0 bases; unmatched junction bases: 6. This CDR3 spans 17 amino acids. The germline gives CDR1 SGHRS, CDR2 YFSETQ. The CDR3 sequence is CASSSGTVSSGANVLTF. The CDR3 nucleotides are TGCGCCAGCAGCTCAGGGACAGTGAGCTCTGGGGCCAACGTCCTGACTTTC.